This section outlines one T cell receptor beta chain sequence together with its context. What it recognizes is unknown. These data originate in a study of immune evolution from preneoplasia to lung adenocarcinoma. Overall study results and limits: From normal lung to invasive adenocarcinoma, top clone frequencies appeared to decrease.

Patients had resection in Japan or China between about 2014 and 2018. Assay used: immunoSEQ multiplex PCR; TCRdb lists only in-frame clones, some missing. This repertoire shows about 5,300 clones, about 80% found once; its top ten account for approximately 27%. Trimming pared 0 bases from V and 1 base from J, leaving 4 bases between. The CDR3 loop spans 13 amino acids. Germline CDR1 SGHNT, CDR2 YYREEE (reference sequence). This sequence joins TRBV5-4 and TRBJ2-5; D remains ambiguous. What was sequenced was FFPE normal lung tissue adjacent to the tumor. The sequence derives from a person aged 55 to 69 with lung adenocarcinoma. The CDR3 loop reads CASSLEFQETQYF. As DNA, the CDR3 is TGTGCCAGCAGCTTGGAGTTCCAAGAGACCCAGTACTTC.